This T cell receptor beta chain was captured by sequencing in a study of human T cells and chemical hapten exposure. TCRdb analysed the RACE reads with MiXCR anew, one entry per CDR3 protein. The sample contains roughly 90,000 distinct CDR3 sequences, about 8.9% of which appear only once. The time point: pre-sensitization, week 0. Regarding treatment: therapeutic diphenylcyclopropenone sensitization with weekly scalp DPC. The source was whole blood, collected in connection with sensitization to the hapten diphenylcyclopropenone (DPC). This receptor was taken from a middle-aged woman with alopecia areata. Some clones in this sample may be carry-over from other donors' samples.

CDR3 loop: CASSLSYGYEQYF. As DNA, the CDR3 is TGTGCCAGCAGCTTGAGCTACGGATACGAGCAGTACTTC. V is TRBV5-6 and J is TRBJ2-7, with D unclear. Trimming removed 1 base at V and 4 bases at J, with 9 bases between. Germline V gene lookup returns CDR1 SGHDT and CDR2 YYEEEE. The CDR3 extends over 13 amino acids. The whole variable domain, filled in from reference TRBV5-6 and TRBJ2-7, reads DAGVTQSPTHLIKTRGQQVTLRCSPKSGHDTVSWYQQALGQGPQFIFQYYEEEERQRGNFPDRFSGHQFPNYSSELNVNALLLGDSALYLCASSLSYGYEQYFGPGTRLTVT.